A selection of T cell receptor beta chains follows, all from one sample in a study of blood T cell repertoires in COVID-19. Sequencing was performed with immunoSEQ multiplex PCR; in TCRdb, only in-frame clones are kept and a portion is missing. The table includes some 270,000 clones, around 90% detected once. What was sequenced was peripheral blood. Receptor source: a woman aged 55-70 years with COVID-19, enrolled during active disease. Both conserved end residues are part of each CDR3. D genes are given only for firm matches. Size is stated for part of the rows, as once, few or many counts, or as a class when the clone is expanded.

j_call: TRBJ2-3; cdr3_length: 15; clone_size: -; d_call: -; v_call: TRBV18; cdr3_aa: CASSPLGGSTDTQYF; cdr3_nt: TGTGCCAGCTCACCCTTGGGAGGTAGCACAGATACGCAGTATTTT
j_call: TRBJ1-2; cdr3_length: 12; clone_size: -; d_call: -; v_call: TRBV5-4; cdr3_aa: CASTLQGYGYTF; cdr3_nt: TGTGCCAGCACTTTGCAGGGCTATGGCTACACCTTC
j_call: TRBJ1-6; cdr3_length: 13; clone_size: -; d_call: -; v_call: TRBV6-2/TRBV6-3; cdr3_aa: CASSPPGVSPLHF; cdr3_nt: TGTGCCAGCAGTCCGCCCGGGGTCTCACCCCTCCACTTT
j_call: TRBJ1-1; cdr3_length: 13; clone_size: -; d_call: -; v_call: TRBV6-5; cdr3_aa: CASSSGGRTEAFF; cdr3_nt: TGTGCCAGCAGTTCTGGGGGCCGGACTGAAGCTTTCTTT
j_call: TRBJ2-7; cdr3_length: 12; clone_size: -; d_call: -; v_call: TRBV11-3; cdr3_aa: CASSSPGSEQYF; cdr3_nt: TGTGCCAGCAGCTCCCCAGGCAGTGAGCAGTACTTC
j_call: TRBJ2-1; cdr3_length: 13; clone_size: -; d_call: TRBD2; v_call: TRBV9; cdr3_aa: CASSVDGRNEQFF; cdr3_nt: TGTGCCAGCAGCGTAGACGGGAGGAATGAGCAGTTCTTC
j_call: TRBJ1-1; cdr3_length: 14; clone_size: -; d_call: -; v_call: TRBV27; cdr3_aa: CASSADRGNTEAFF; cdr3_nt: TGTGCCAGCAGTGCGGATCGGGGGAACACTGAAGCTTTCTTT
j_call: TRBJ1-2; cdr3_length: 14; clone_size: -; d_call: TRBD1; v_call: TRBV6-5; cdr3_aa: CASSYRGRGYGYTF; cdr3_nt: TGTGCCAGCAGCTACAGGGGGCGCGGCTATGGCTACACCTTC
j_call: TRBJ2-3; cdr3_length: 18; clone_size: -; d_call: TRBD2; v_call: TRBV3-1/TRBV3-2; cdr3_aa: CASSQYASGGSSTDTQYF; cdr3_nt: TGTGCCAGCAGCCAATACGCTAGCGGGGGGAGTAGCACAGATACGCAGTATTTT
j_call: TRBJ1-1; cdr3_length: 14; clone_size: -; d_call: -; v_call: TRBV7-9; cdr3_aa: CASSYSQGSTEAFF; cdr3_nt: TGTGCCAGCAGCTATTCTCAGGGAAGCACTGAAGCTTTCTTT
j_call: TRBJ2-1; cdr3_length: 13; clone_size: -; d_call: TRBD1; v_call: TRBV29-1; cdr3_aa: CSVDLQGANEQFF; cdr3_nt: TGCAGCGTTGATCTGCAGGGGGCTAATGAGCAGTTCTTC
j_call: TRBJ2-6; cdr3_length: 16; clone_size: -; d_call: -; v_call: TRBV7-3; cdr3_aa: CASSSRPGSGANVLTF; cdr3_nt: TGTGCCAGCAGCTCCCGACCGGGCTCTGGGGCCAACGTCCTGACTTTC
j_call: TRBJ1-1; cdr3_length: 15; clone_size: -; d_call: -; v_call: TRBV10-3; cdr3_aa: CAISESIGGNTEAFF; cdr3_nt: TGTGCCATCAGTGAGTCGATTGGCGGGAACACTGAAGCTTTCTTT
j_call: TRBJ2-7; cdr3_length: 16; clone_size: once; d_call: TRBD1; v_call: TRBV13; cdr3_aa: CASSRIGGQGPYEQYF; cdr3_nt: TGTGCCAGCAGTCGAATCGGGGGACAGGGGCCCTACGAGCAGTACTTC
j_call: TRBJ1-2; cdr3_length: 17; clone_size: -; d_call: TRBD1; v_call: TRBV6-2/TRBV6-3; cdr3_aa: CASSYSRIGTGAYGYTF; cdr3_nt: TGTGCCAGCAGTTACTCTAGAATCGGGACAGGGGCCTATGGCTACACCTTC
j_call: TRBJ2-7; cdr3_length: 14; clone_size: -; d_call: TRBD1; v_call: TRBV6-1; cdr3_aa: CASSELGQGAEQYF; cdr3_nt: TGTGCCAGCAGTGAATTAGGACAGGGGGCCGAGCAGTACTTC
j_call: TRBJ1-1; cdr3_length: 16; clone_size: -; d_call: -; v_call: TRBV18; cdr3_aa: CASSPGPGRMNTEAFF; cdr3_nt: TGTGCCAGCTCACCGGGCCCAGGGAGGATGAACACTGAAGCTTTCTTT
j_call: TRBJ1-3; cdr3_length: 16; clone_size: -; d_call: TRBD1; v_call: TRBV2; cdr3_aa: CAIKGQGPSSGNTIYF; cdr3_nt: TGTGCCATCAAGGGACAGGGCCCGAGCTCTGGAAACACCATATATTTT
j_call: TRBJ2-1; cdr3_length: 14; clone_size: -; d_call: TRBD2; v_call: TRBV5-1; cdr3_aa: CASSYSGGTEGQFF; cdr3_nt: TGCGCCAGCAGCTATAGCGGGGGAACTGAGGGGCAGTTCTTC
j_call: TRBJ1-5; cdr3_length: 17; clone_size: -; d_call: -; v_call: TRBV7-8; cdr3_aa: CASSTTLREYSNQPQHF; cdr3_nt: TGTGCCAGCAGCACTACCCTCAGAGAATATAGCAATCAGCCCCAGCATTTT
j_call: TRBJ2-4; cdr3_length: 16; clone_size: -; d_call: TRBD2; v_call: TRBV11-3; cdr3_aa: CASSRGTSGGLNIQYF; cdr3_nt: TGTGCCAGCAGCCGCGGGACTAGCGGGGGGTTAAACATTCAGTACTTC
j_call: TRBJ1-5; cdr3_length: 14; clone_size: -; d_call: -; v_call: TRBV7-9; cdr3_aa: CASSPGVGRQPQHF; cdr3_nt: TGTGCCAGCAGCCCAGGTGTCGGGAGGCAGCCCCAGCATTTT
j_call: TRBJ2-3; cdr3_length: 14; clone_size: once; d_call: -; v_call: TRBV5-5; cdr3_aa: CASSLQGGTDTQYF; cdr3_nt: TGTGCCAGCAGCTTACAGGGTGGCACAGATACGCAGTATTTT
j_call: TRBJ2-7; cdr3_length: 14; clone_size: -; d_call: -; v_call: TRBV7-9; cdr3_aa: CASSFGRDSYEQYF; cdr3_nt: TGTGCCAGCAGCTTCGGCAGGGACTCCTACGAGCAGTACTTC
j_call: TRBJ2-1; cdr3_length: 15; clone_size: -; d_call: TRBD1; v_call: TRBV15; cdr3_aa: CATSTRDRGMNEQFF; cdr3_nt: TGTGCCACCAGCACCCGGGACAGGGGGATGAATGAGCAGTTCTTC
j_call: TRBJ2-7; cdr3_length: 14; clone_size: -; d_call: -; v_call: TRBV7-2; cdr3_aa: CASSLIQGESEQYF; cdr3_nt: TGTGCCAGCAGCTTAATACAGGGCGAGAGCGAGCAGTACTTC
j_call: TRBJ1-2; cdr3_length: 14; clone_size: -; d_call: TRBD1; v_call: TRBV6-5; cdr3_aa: CASSYYRDRDGYTF; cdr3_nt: TGTGCCAGCAGTTACTATCGGGACAGAGATGGCTACACCTTC
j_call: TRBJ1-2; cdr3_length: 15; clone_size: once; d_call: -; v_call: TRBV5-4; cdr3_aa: CASSWVQGRAYGYTF; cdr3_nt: TGTGCCAGCAGCTGGGTCCAGGGGAGGGCCTATGGCTACACCTTC
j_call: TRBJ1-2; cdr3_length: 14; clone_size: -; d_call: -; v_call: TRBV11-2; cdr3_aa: CASSSSPANYGYTF; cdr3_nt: TGTGCCAGCAGCTCATCCCCGGCTAACTATGGCTACACCTTC
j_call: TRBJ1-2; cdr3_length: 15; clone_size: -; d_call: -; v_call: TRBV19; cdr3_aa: CASSIGEGTNYGYTF; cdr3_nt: TGTGCCAGTAGTATAGGCGAGGGAACTAACTATGGCTACACCTTC
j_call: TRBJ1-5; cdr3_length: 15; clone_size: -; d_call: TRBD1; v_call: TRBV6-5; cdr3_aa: CASSYGGQGNQPQHF; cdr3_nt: TGTGCCAGCAGTTACGGGGGACAGGGTAATCAGCCCCAGCATTTT
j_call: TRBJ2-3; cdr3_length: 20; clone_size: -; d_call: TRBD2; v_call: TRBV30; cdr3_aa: CAWSAGLAGKNTQITDTQYF; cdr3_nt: TGTGCCTGGAGTGCGGGACTAGCGGGGAAAAACACTCAGATCACAGATACGCAGTATTTT
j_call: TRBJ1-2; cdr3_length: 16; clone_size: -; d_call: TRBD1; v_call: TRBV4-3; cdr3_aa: CASSLALIDRESGYTF; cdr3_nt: TGCGCCAGCAGCCTGGCTTTAATCGACAGGGAAAGTGGCTACACCTTC
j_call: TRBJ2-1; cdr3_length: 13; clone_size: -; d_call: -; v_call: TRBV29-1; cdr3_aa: CSVERGARNEQFF; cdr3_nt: TGCAGCGTTGAACGGGGGGCGAGGAATGAGCAGTTCTTC
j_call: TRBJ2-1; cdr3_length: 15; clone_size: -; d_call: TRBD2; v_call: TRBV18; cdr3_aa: CASSPRLAGNNEQFF; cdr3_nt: TGTGCCAGCTCACCGCGGCTAGCGGGAAACAATGAGCAGTTCTTC
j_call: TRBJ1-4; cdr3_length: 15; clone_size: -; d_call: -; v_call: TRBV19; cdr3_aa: CASSYGGTTNEKLFF; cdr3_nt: TGTGCCAGTAGTTACGGGGGGACAACTAATGAAAAACTGTTTTTT
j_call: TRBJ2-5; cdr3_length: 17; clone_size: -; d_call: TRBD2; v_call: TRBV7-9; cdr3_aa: CASSFSPRSGGAETQYF; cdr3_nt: TGTGCCAGCAGCTTCTCCCCACGTAGCGGGGGGGCGGAGACCCAGTACTTC
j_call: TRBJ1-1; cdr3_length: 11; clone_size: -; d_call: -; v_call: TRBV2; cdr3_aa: CASNDVGGAFF; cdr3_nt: TGTGCCAGCAACGATGTGGGGGGGGCTTTCTTT
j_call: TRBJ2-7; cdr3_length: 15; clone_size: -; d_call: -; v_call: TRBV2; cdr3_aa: CASSERREGTYEQYF; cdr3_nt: TGTGCCAGCAGTGAACGCAGGGAAGGGACCTACGAGCAGTACTTC
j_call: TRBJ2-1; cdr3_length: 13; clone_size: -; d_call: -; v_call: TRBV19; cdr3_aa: CASSNPGGGEQFF; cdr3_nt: TGTGCCAGTAGTAATCCAGGGGGAGGTGAGCAGTTCTTC